Following are 19 T cell receptor beta chains from one sample sequenced in a study of beta chain features in type 1 diabetes. The study, taken as a whole, reports: Moderate yet significant TCRB CDR3 shortening was seen in Type 1 diabetes patients in all four CD4+ subsets.

Since all of the isolated RNA was reverse transcribed, expressed TCRB transcripts were what got sequenced. Some clones are missing from TCRdb's copy, which holds only in-frame ones; the method was immunoSEQ multiplex PCR. In the table there are a few hundred thousand clones, approximately 15% of which are singletons. Their specific antigens are unknown. Source material: naive CD4+ T cells from blood. All receptors come from a man aged 30 to 45 with type 1 diabetes.

The V call is TRBV9, the J call TRBJ1-2; D gene uncertain. The germline V and J ends were trimmed by 1 base and 3 bases, with 10 bases remaining between them. This CDR3 has 14 amino acids. Looked up from germline, CDR1 is SGDLS and CDR2 is YYNGEE. The CDR3 spells CASSVLDGDYGYTF. The CDR3, as DNA: TGTGCCAGCAGCGTACTGGACGGGGACTATGGCTACACCTTC.

This chain links TRBV5-8 with TRBJ1-1; D call uncertain. V lost 0 bases, J lost 7 bases, and 10 bases lay in between. CDR1 is SGHTS and CDR2 is YDEGEE in the germline V gene. This CDR3 is 13 amino acids long. The CDR3 DNA reads TGTGCCAGCAGCTTGGTTCGGGATAGTGAAGCTTTCTTT. Protein sequence: CASSLVRDSEAFF.

The V call is TRBV7-9, the J call TRBJ1-6; possibly TRBD1 for D (5 bases). V dropped 1 base and J dropped 8 bases, with 12 bases sitting between them. Germline V CDR1 and CDR2: SEHNR, FQNEAQ (reference sequence). The CDR3 is 15 residues long. CDR3 coding DNA: TGTGCCAGCAGCTTAGGTAGCAGGGATTATTCACCCCTCCACTTT. As protein: CASSLGSRDYSPLHF.

The CDR3 DNA is TGCAGCGCCCGAGGGACTAGCATGGAGACCCAGTACTTC. Residues: CSARGTSMETQYF. This chain connects TRBV29-1 to TRBJ2-5; 9 positions agree with TRBD2. The CDR3 length is 13 residues. Germline V gene data show CDR1 as SQVTM and CDR2 as ANQGSEA. J gave up 5 bases and V 7 bases, and 8 bases lay outside the gene matches.

This clone was seen a handful of times. V and J are TRBV9 and TRBJ2-1; 9 bases line up with TRBD2. Trimming at V came to 0 bases and at J to 3 bases, leaving 4 bases not matched to a gene. CDR1 is SGDLS, CDR2 YYNGEE, per germline. The CDR3 has 16 amino acids. CDR3 sequence: CASSVAGAGGYNEQFF. The CDR3 region has the DNA TGTGCCAGCAGCGTAGCGGGAGCGGGAGGCTACAATGAGCAGTTCTTC.

The chain carries TRBV30 and TRBJ2-2; 9 bases are shared with TRBD2. Germline lookup yields CDR1 GTSNPN and CDR2 SVGIG (reference sequence). The CDR3 runs 14 residues. With V trimmed by 7 bases and J by 4 bases, 7 bases remained unmatched. The CDR3 region has the DNA TGTGCCTTTCTTAGCGGGAGCGTCACCGGGGAGCTGTTTTTT. It specifies CAFLSGSVTGELFF.

The chain combines TRBV5-1 with TRBJ2-1, with TRBD1 identical over 11 bases. The length of the CDR3 is 14 residues. The junction had 3 bases not matched to a gene; V was cut back by 4 bases and J by 6 bases. The V gene's germline CDR1 is SGHRS and CDR2 YFSETQ. CDR3 sequence reads: CASSGQGASNEQFF. The CDR3 DNA reads as TGCGCCAGCAGCGGACAGGGGGCTAGCAATGAGCAGTTCTTC. Variable domain in full (rest from reference TRBV5-1 and TRBJ2-1): KAGVTQTPRYLIKTRGQQVTLSCSPISGHRSVSWYQQTPGQGLQFLFEYFSETQRNKGNFPGRFSGRQFSNSRSEMNVSTLELGDSALYLCASSGQGASNEQFFGPGTRLTVL.

For this clone: Other DNA variants within this sample encode the same CDR3. The chain couples TRBV7-9 to TRBJ2-3; D gene uncertain. The CDR3 has 12 amino acids. The V gene's germline CDR1 is SEHNR and CDR2 FQNEAQ (reference sequence). The V end was cut by 5 bases, the J end by 2 bases, with 5 bases between. This chain's CDR3 is CASSRDTDTQYF. CDR3 sequence (DNA): TGTGCCAGCAGCCGAGACACAGATACGCAGTATTTT.

This chain uses TRBV14 with TRBJ1-6; tentative D call: TRBD1 (6 bases). Germline CDR1 SGHDN, CDR2 FVKESK. This CDR3 region has 16 residues. V shed 4 bases and J shed 9 bases, with 19 bases lying between them. The CDR3 DNA reads as TGTGCCAGCAGCCCCCTAGGGGGGGGAAGGGTTTCACCCCTCCACTTT. Protein sequence: CASSPLGGGRVSPLHF.

The chain combines TRBV30 with TRBJ2-5; 8 nucleotides align to TRBD1. The CDR3 consists of 14 residues. Germline V CDR1 and CDR2: GTSNPN, SVGIG (reference sequence). Trimming at V came to 6 bases and at J to 5 bases, leaving 11 bases not matched to a gene. The CDR3 region has the DNA TGTGCCTGCTCTCAGGGGGCAGGTAGCGAGACCCAGTACTTC. The encoded protein is CACSQGAGSETQYF. The variable domain in full, with the rest retrieved from reference TRBV30 and TRBJ2-5, is SQTIHQWPATLVQPVGSPLSLECTVEGTSNPNLYWYRQAAGRGLQLLFYSVGIGQISSEVPQNLSASRPQDRQFILSSKKLLLSDSGFYLCACSQGAGSETQYFGPGTRLLVL.

V usage is TRBV9 and J usage is TRBJ1-2, with a weak D call TRBD1 (6 bases). The CDR3 covers 14 residues. The germline CDR1 and CDR2 sequences are SGDLS and YYNGEE. V lost 0 bases to trimming and J lost 5 bases, with 11 bases between them. The CDR3 DNA is TGTGCCAGCAGCGTAGAGACAGGCCCTTATGGCTACACCTTC. This codes for CASSVETGPYGYTF.

This clone was detected only a few times. V is TRBV5-4 and J is TRBJ1-1; D ambiguous. This CDR3 has 15 residues. Germline-derived CDR1 and CDR2 are SGHNT and YYREEE (reference sequence). V was cut by 4 bases and J by 8 bases, with 21 bases left in between. The CDR3 protein is CASSPDLVTADEAFF. The CDR3 DNA sequence: TGTGCCAGCAGCCCAGACCTCGTCACAGCGGACGAAGCTTTCTTT.

The chain joins TRBV4-1 to TRBJ2-2; TRBD2 might be the D (6 bases). The V gene's germline CDR1 is MGHRA and CDR2 YSYEKL. V dropped 0 bases and J dropped 5 bases, with 13 bases sitting between them. The CDR3 runs to 16 residues. For the CDR3, the DNA is TGCGCCAGCAGCCAAGACACTAGCTGGGAGACCGGGGAGCTGTTTTTT. Residues: CASSQDTSWETGELFF.

This clone occurred a few times. V gene TRBV5-1 combines with J gene TRBJ2-7; D possibly corresponds to TRBD1 (6 bases). Trimming stripped 4 bases from V and 6 bases from J, with 23 bases between. The CDR3 contains 16 residues. In germline, CDR1 is SGHRS, CDR2 YFSETQ. DNA of the CDR3: TGCGCCAGCAGCCCCTATGGGCCAGGGACAACTAGCGAGCAGTACTTC. This sequence encodes CASSPYGPGTTSEQYF.

This clone has a handful of counts. V usage is TRBV30 and J usage is TRBJ2-2; 9 bases are shared with TRBD2. Trimming removed 7 bases from V and 2 bases from J; junction bases left unmatched: 11. CDR1 GTSNPN and CDR2 SVGIG come from the germline V gene (reference sequence). There are 16 residues in the CDR3. The CDR3 DNA reads as TGTGCCTTCAAGCGGGGGGCCCTTTCAAACACCGGGGAGCTGTTTTTT. Translating gives CAFKRGALSNTGELFF.

The table lists this clone with a few counts. This chain links TRBV9 with TRBJ2-6; 11 bases agree with TRBD2. The CDR3 runs to 18 residues. The germline CDR1 and CDR2 sequences are SGDLS and YYNGEE. V lost 3 bases and J lost 0; bases outside the gene matches: 5. The CDR3, as DNA: TGTGCCAGCAGCGAAGGACTAGCGGGCCTCTCTGGGGCCAACGTCCTGACTTTC. Amino acid sequence: CASSEGLAGLSGANVLTF.

This clone was seen only once. The chain couples TRBV5-1 to TRBJ2-7, with 14 bases that match TRBD2. CDR1 SGHRS and CDR2 YFSETQ come from the germline V gene. The CDR3 runs 15 residues. Losses at the gene ends were 4 bases for V and 3 bases for J; bases not matched to a gene: 3. Here the CDR3 reads CASSGLAGGGYEQYF. The CDR3 DNA sequence: TGCGCCAGCAGCGGACTAGCGGGAGGTGGCTACGAGCAGTACTTC.

In this sample, this clone turned up a few times. This chain uses TRBV29-1 with TRBJ1-3; 7 bases line up with TRBD1. In germline, CDR1 is SQVTM, CDR2 ANQGSEA. V lost 4 bases and J lost 4; bases outside the gene matches: 10. The CDR3 is 15 residues long. The CDR3 bases are TGCAGCGTTGCCCTCGTACAGGGGCCAGGAAACACCATATATTTT. This gives the protein CSVALVQGPGNTIYF.

The chain has TRBV7-9 and TRBJ1-1, with D possibly being TRBD1 (5 bases). Germline V gene lookup returns CDR1 SEHNR and CDR2 FQNEAQ (reference sequence). This CDR3 is 16 amino acids long. Trimming stripped 4 bases from V and 1 base from J, with 16 bases between. CDR3 nucleotides: TGTGCCAGCAGCTGGGGGGTAGCGGAAAAGAACACTGAAGCTTTCTTT. Amino acid sequence: CASSWGVAEKNTEAFF.